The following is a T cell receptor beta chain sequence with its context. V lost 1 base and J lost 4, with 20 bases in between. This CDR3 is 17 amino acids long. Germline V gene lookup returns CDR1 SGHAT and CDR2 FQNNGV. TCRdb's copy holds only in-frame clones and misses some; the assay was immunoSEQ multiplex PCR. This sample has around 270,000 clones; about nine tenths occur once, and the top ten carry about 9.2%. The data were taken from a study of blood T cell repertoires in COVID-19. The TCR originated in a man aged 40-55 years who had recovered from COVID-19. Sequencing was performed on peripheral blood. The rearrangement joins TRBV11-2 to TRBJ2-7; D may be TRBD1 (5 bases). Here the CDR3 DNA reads TGTGCCAGCAGCTTAGGATACAGGACACTCGTCCCTTACGAGCAGTACTTC. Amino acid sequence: CASSLGYRTLVPYEQYF.